A selection of T cell receptor beta chains follows, all from one sample in a study of blood T cell repertoires in COVID-19. Sequencing used immunoSEQ multiplex PCR; TCRdb keeps in-frame clones, though not all of them. The data hold about 160,000 clones, with 75% to 85% observed a single time. Source material: PBMCs or T cells enriched from blood (not recorded which). The receptor source for this set is a woman aged 55-70 years who had recovered from COVID-19. Both conserved end residues are part of each CDR3. The D gene is left open where the match is weak. The listing skips clone size in some rows; elsewhere it reads once, few, many or a size class.

NA | TRBJ1-1 | TRBV5-1 | NA | CASSPRRQVMNTEAFF | TGCGCCAGCAGCCCACGAAGACAGGTTATGAACACTGAAGCTTTCTTT
NA | TRBJ1-2 | TRBV29-1 | NA | CSVESGIEYYGYTF | TGCAGCGTTGAGTCAGGGATTGAGTACTATGGCTACACCTTC
NA | TRBJ1-2 | TRBV6-5 | NA | CASSYTEQAYGYTF | TGTGCCAGCAGTTACACCGAGCAGGCCTATGGCTACACCTTC
NA | TRBJ2-1 | TRBV25-1 | NA | CATRDGGYNEQFF | TGTGCCACCCGGGACGGGGGATACAATGAGCAGTTCTTC
NA | TRBJ1-5 | TRBV21-1 | NA | CASSPGGTGSGQPQHF | TGTGCCAGCAGCCCTGGGGGGACAGGGTCCGGTCAGCCCCAGCATTTT
NA | TRBJ1-1 | TRBV2 | NA | CASREGRWAFF | TGTGCCAGCAGGGAGGGCCGGTGGGCTTTCTTT
NA | TRBJ1-3 | TRBV7-2 | NA | CASSLLGVFGGDTIYF | TGTGCCAGCAGCTTACTCGGGGTCTTCGGAGGGGACACCATATATTTT
NA | TRBJ2-2 | TRBV19 | NA | CASSIQVPTGELFF | TGTGCCAGTAGTATACAGGTTCCCACCGGGGAGCTGTTTTTT
few | TRBJ2-4 | TRBV6-1 | TRBD1 | CASSERQGLKNIQYF | TGTGCCAGCAGTGAAAGACAGGGGCTCAAAAACATTCAGTACTTC
NA | TRBJ1-2 | TRBV6-5 | NA | CASSYSAGHYGYTF | TGTGCCAGCAGTTACTCGGCAGGCCACTATGGCTACACCTTC
NA | TRBJ1-1 | TRBV2 | TRBD1 | CASSRPAQGAMRTEAFF | TGTGCCAGCAGTCGGCCAGCGCAGGGGGCGATGCGCACTGAAGCTTTCTTT
NA | TRBJ2-2 | TRBV7-6 | NA | CASSNSWGLNTGELFF | TGTGCCAGCAGCAACTCCTGGGGGCTGAACACCGGGGAGCTGTTTTTT
NA | TRBJ1-2 | TRBV3-1/TRBV3-2 | NA | CASSQEGDGSYGYTF | TGTGCCAGCAGCCAAGAGGGGGACGGGAGCTATGGCTACACCTTC
NA | TRBJ1-2 | TRBV24-1 | NA | CATSDLAGYGYTF | TGTGCCACCAGTGATTTGGCGGGCTATGGCTACACCTTC
NA | TRBJ2-3 | TRBV2 | NA | CASSENLALDTQYF | TGTGCCAGCAGTGAAAACCTAGCGTTGGATACGCAGTATTTT
NA | TRBJ2-3 | TRBV2 | NA | CASSGTTFTDTQYF | TGTGCCAGCTCCGGGACAACCTTCACAGATACGCAGTATTTT
NA | TRBJ2-1 | TRBV9 | NA | CASSVGLDLNEQFF | TGTGCCAGCAGCGTAGGACTAGACCTCAATGAGCAGTTCTTC
NA | TRBJ2-5 | TRBV5-1 | NA | CASSWGTGEETQYF | TGCGCCAGCAGCTGGGGGACTGGGGAAGAGACCCAGTACTTC
once | TRBJ1-1 | TRBV6-1 | NA | CASSDDRNTEAFF | TGTGCCAGCAGTGACGACAGGAACACTGAAGCTTTCTTT
NA | TRBJ2-5 | TRBV5-1 | TRBD2 | CASSLGSSGGSETQYF | TGCGCCAGCAGCTTGGGATCTAGCGGGGGGTCAGAGACCCAGTACTTC
NA | TRBJ2-1 | TRBV18 | TRBD2 | CASSPPGLPYNEQFF | TGTGCCAGCTCCCCGCCGGGACTACCATATAATGAGCAGTTCTTC
NA | TRBJ2-3 | TRBV5-6 | TRBD2 | CASSLLGGRDTQYF | TGTGCCAGCAGCCTCTTGGGGGGGAGGGATACGCAGTATTTT
once | TRBJ2-2 | TRBV27 | NA | CASSPNTGELFF | TGTGCCAGCAGTCCAAACACCGGGGAGCTGTTTTTT
NA | TRBJ2-3 | TRBV25-1 | NA | CASSEGPSTDTQYF | TGTGCCAGCAGTGAGGGGCCTAGCACAGATACGCAGTATTTT
NA | TRBJ2-1 | TRBV7-2 | TRBD1 | CASSSTGEFMNEQFF | TGTGCCAGCAGCTCCACAGGGGAGTTTATGAATGAGCAGTTCTTC
NA | TRBJ2-1 | TRBV29-1 | NA | CSVVRGREQFF | TGCAGCGTTGTCAGGGGTCGGGAGCAGTTCTTC
NA | TRBJ1-5 | TRBV3-1/TRBV3-2 | NA | CASSPRVAEVPQHF | TGTGCCAGCAGCCCCCGGGTCGCCGAGGTGCCCCAGCATTTT
NA | TRBJ2-7 | TRBV2 | NA | CASSERDTPYEQYF | TGTGCCAGCAGTGAAAGGGACACTCCATACGAGCAGTACTTC
NA | TRBJ2-7 | TRBV7-7 | NA | CASSLDSSYEQYF | TGTGCCAGCAGCTTAGACAGCTCCTACGAGCAGTACTTC
NA | TRBJ2-2 | TRBV19 | TRBD2 | CASSKHRTSDLTGELFF | TGTGCCAGTAGCAAGCACCGGACTAGCGACCTCACCGGGGAGCTGTTTTTT
NA | TRBJ1-2 | TRBV6-5 | NA | CASSYSSDRNYGYTF | TGTGCCAGCAGTTACTCGAGTGACAGGAACTATGGCTACACCTTC
NA | TRBJ2-5 | TRBV11-2 | NA | CASSFTQGFRETQYF | TGTGCCAGCAGCTTTACACAGGGATTCCGAGAGACCCAGTACTTC
NA | TRBJ2-7 | TRBV5-1 | TRBD1 | CASSGTGGPYEQYF | TGCGCCAGCAGCGGAACAGGGGGCCCCTACGAGCAGTACTTC
few | TRBJ2-1 | TRBV5-1 | NA | CASSLESSKNEQFF | TGCGCCAGCAGCTTGGAGAGTAGCAAGAATGAGCAGTTCTTC
once | TRBJ1-3 | TRBV7-2 | NA | CASSSFFSSGNTIYF | TGTGCCAGCAGCTCTTTTTTCTCCTCTGGAAACACCATATATTTT
NA | TRBJ1-2 | TRBV27 | TRBD1 | CASSFTGTGGENYGYTF | TGTGCCAGCAGTTTTACCGGGACAGGGGGCGAGAACTATGGCTACACCTTC
once | TRBJ2-1 | TRBV5-1 | TRBD2 | CASSLTSGGVNEQFF | TGCGCCAGCAGCTTGACTAGCGGGGGGGTAAATGAGCAGTTCTTC
NA | TRBJ2-6 | TRBV5-1 | TRBD1 | CASYRGTGANVLTF | TGCGCCAGCTACAGGGGAACTGGGGCCAACGTCCTGACTTTC
NA | TRBJ2-1 | TRBV5-1 | NA | CASSLVPVEQFF | TGCGCCAGCAGCTTGGTTCCCGTTGAGCAGTTCTTC
NA | TRBJ2-1 | TRBV6-6 | NA | CASSRPYNEQFF | TGTGCCAGCAGTCGCCCATACAATGAGCAGTTCTTC
NA | TRBJ2-3 | TRBV24-1 | NA | CATDGGADDTQYF | TGTGCCACCGATGGGGGGGCCGATGATACGCAGTATTTT
NA | TRBJ2-1 | TRBV9 | TRBD2 | CASSVGTSGGSSYNEQFF | TGTGCCAGCAGCGTAGGGACTAGCGGGGGGAGCTCCTACAATGAGCAGTTCTTC
NA | TRBJ1-5 | TRBV10-3 | NA | CAISEPPGLKQPQHF | TGTGCCATCAGTGAGCCCCCAGGGTTGAAGCAGCCCCAGCATTTT
once | TRBJ2-1 | TRBV19 | TRBD2 | CASSISAGGPHEQFF | TGTGCCAGTAGTATATCAGCGGGGGGGCCCCATGAGCAGTTCTTC
NA | TRBJ1-1 | TRBV7-3 | TRBD1 | CASRFNQGDTEAFF | TGTGCCAGCAGGTTTAACCAGGGGGACACTGAAGCTTTCTTT
NA | TRBJ1-1 | TRBV28 | NA | CASSFSGIGNTEAFF | TGTGCCAGCAGTTTTTCGGGGATAGGGAACACTGAAGCTTTCTTT
NA | TRBJ2-2 | TRBV9 | TRBD1 | CASSHRGENTGELFF | TGTGCCAGCAGCCACAGGGGCGAGAACACCGGGGAGCTGTTTTTT
NA | TRBJ2-1 | TRBV19 | NA | CASSTLNYNEQFF | TGTGCCAGTAGTACCCTTAATTACAATGAGCAGTTCTTC
NA | TRBJ2-2 | TRBV19 | NA | CASRETGNTGELFF | TGTGCCAGTAGGGAAACAGGGAACACCGGGGAGCTGTTTTTT
NA | TRBJ2-6 | TRBV2 | TRBD2 | CATPSGGYTGANVLTF | TGTGCCACCCCTAGCGGGGGATATACCGGGGCCAACGTCCTGACTTTC